The source of this TCR beta chain is a study of blood T cell repertoires in COVID-19. At the level of the study: COVID-19 samples collected from the United States, Italy and Spain covered acute and convalescent phases.

Trimming left V 2 bases short and J 0 bases short, with 13 bases between. This CDR3 has 16 amino acids. Germline assignment: CDR1 LGHNA and CDR2 YNFKEQ. In the original processing: The authors estimated nucleated cell counts from reference gene primer amplification. TCRdb keeps only in-frame clones here, not all; method: immunoSEQ multiplex PCR. Clonal size and the V and J genes are those of that table, whereas D and trimming came from the DNA. The sample gives 200,000 to 250,000 clones, roughly four fifths of which show up once; approximately 8% is in the top ten. The sample was peripheral blood. The chain recombines TRBV4-2 with TRBJ2-5, with TRBD1 as a possible D gene (6 bases). The source is a woman older than 75 with COVID-19, enrolled during active disease. CDR3 protein: CASSQYTTGNQETQYF. The CDR3 DNA reads TGTGCCAGCAGCCAATACACTACAGGGAACCAAGAGACCCAGTACTTC.